This T cell receptor beta chain was captured by sequencing in a study of T cells in localized non-small cell lung cancer. Libraries were prepared by immunoSEQ multiplex PCR; TCRdb keeps only in-frame clonotypes and omits some of them. The sample includes more than 100,000 clones, around 92% of them seen just once. Note on this clone: Its antigen is still unknown.

The CDR3 spans 14 residues. CDR1 and CDR2 from the germline V gene are KGHSH and LQKENI. Between the trimmed V and J ends, which lost 3 bases and 3 bases, there was a span of 12 bases. Study-level results: Longer overall survival was associated with a higher density of T cells in the blood.

This sample comprised peripheral blood, obtained before any cancer treatment. This chain uses TRBV18 with TRBJ2-7; TRBD2 is a possible D gene (7 bases). The source is a female donor at least 60 years old with stage I lung adenocarcinoma. CDR3 in amino acids: CASSPGRGNYEQYF. The DNA for the CDR3 is TGTGCCAGCTCACCGGGGAGGGGGAACTACGAGCAGTACTTC.